The 9 T cell receptor beta chains below come from one sample, sequenced in a study of regulatory T cells in long-lasting Graves disease. The time point here: persistent/refractory GD, antithyroid drugs over 5 years with positive TRAb. Construction of the TCR library relied on RNA isolated from PBMCs. The authors built TCR beta libraries using iRepertoire HTBI primers and Arm-PCR of CDR3 regions. TCRdb re-analysed the multiplex PCR reads in MiXCR, keeping a single row per CDR3 protein. The repertoire holds about 660,000 distinct CDR3 sequences, about 30% seen once, with roughly 46% in the top ten. Sequenced here: peripheral blood mononuclear cells (PBMCs), sampled when the disease was refractory, from a patient treated with antithyroid drugs. Receptor source: a female donor with Graves disease.

This clonotype has more than one count but fewer than ten. A junction boundary mismatches the germline segment, possibly from a read error. J is TRBJ2-5 and V is TRBV4-1; 8 bases match TRBD2. The CDR3 covers 13 residues. Germline V CDR1 and CDR2: MGHRA, YSYEKL. The CDR3, as DNA: TGTGCCAGCAGTCGGGAGGGAAGAGAGACCCAGTACTTC. Its translation is CASSREGRETQYF.

This clonotype has more than one count but fewer than ten. V gene TRBV27 combines with J gene TRBJ1-2, with 10 bases aligning to TRBD1. CDR3 size: 14 residues. The V segment lost 5 bases and the J segment 8 bases; nucleotides outside the gene matches: 8. Germline CDR1 and CDR2: MNHEY and SMNVEV (reference sequence). The CDR3 loop reads CASSTGTGDSGYTF. CDR3 nucleotides: TGTGCCAGCAGTACCGGGACAGGGGACTCCGGCTACACCTTC.

This chain links TRBV6-2 or TRBV6-3 with TRBJ1-2; TRBD1 might be the D (6 bases). There are 15 residues in the CDR3. Trimming cost V 0 bases and J 4 bases, with 12 bases left between them. From germline, CDR1 is MNHEY and CDR2 SVGEGT. The chain's CDR3 is CASSYSAGQPYGYTF. In DNA form, the CDR3 reads TGTGCCAGCAGTTACTCCGCTGGACAGCCCTATGGCTACACCTTC.

This clonotype was recorded many times. The V gene is TRBV28, the J gene TRBJ1-1; D is undetermined. Trimming cost V 3 bases and J 5 bases, with 10 bases left between them. The CDR3 spans 13 residues. Per the germline V gene, CDR1 is MDHEN and CDR2 is SYDVKM. The CDR3 DNA reads TGTGCCAGCAGTTTGGGGAGGCGGACTGAAGCTTTCTTT. Translation gives CASSLGRRTEAFF. Drawing the rest from reference TRBV28 and TRBJ1-1, the complete variable domain is DVKVTQSSRYLVKRTGEKVFLECVQDMDHENMFWYRQDPGLGLRLIYFSYDVKMKEKGDIPEGYSVSREKKERFSLILESASTNQTSMYLCASSLGRRTEAFFGQGTRLTVV.

A few counts support this clonotype. In DNA form, the CDR3 reads TGTGCCAGCAGTCTAGCTAACAAAGGGACCCAGTACTTC. This gives the protein CASSLANKGTQYF. The V gene is TRBV27, the J gene TRBJ2-5; D possibly corresponds to TRBD2 (5 bases). The CDR3 is 13 amino acids. Germline CDR1 MNHEY, CDR2 SMNVEV (reference sequence). Trimming removed 5 bases from V and 7 bases from J, with 14 bases in between.

This clonotype was seen a handful of times. The J gene is TRBJ2-5, the V gene TRBV7-9; possible D gene TRBD1, 6 bases. CDR3 length: 14 residues. The V end lost 7 bases, the J end lost 2 bases, and 14 bases lay between the germline ends. Germline V gene lookup returns CDR1 SEHNR and CDR2 FQNEAQ (reference sequence). The CDR3 coding sequence is TGTGCCAGCACCCCCCAGGGGCAGCAAGAGACCCAGTACTTC. Translated: CASTPQGQQETQYF.

The rearrangement links TRBV7-9 to TRBJ1-1; 8 positions agree with TRBD1. CDR3 length equals 14 residues. Germline loops: CDR1 SEHNR, CDR2 FQNEAQ (reference sequence). With V trimmed by 8 bases and J by 4 bases, 9 bases remained unmatched. Written as DNA, the CDR3 is TGTGCCAGCGGCGGACAGGGACGAGGCACTGAAGCTTTCTTT. Translating gives CASGGQGRGTEAFF.

This clonotype was seen a few times. The chain has TRBV12-3 or TRBV12-4 and TRBJ2-7; TRBD2 agrees at 11 bases. The V and J ends lost 7 bases and 6 bases, in that order; junction bases with no gene match: 2. The length of the CDR3 is 12 residues. The CDR3 region has the DNA TGTGCCAGCACTGGGACTAGCGGCGAGCAGTACTTC. Translation gives CASTGTSGEQYF.

The genes are TRBV6-2 or TRBV6-3 and TRBJ2-7, with D possibly matching TRBD2 (6 bases). The CDR3 is made up of 14 amino acids. Trimming shortened V by 6 bases and J by 2 bases, and 14 bases separated the two germline ends. CDR1 and CDR2 from the germline V gene are MNHEY and SVGEGT. This chain's CDR3 is CASRRELDPYEQYF. The CDR3, as DNA: TGTGCCAGCAGACGGGAGTTAGATCCCTACGAGCAGTACTTC.